Following are 18 T cell receptor beta chains from one sample sequenced in a study of T-cell reconstitution after alpha-beta-depleted transplantation in children. Preparation of the TCRbeta library used unique molecular identifiers. One entry per CDR3 protein, called by TCRdb with MiXCR from the PCR reads. Among tens of thousands of distinct CDR3 sequences listed, 4% to 5% were seen once. The source material was PBMCs, mostly from graft donor cells, sampled 180 days after TCRalphabeta/CD19-depleted stem cell transplant. These receptors were obtained from a boy in the first two years of life who had a stem cell transplant for acute myeloid leukemia, so the T cells may come from the graft donor.

This clonotype was recorded many times. The genes are TRBV25-1 and TRBJ2-7, with D tentatively TRBD2 (5 bases). Per germline, CDR1 MGHDK and CDR2 SYGVNS. Deletions cut 1 base from V and 5 bases from J, with 21 bases between. The length of the CDR3 is 17 residues. CDR3: CASSEFPLAGNPHEQYF. DNA of the CDR3: TGTGCCAGCAGTGAATTTCCCCTAGCCGGGAACCCCCACGAGCAGTACTTC.

The J gene is TRBJ1-5, the V gene TRBV20-1; D is ambiguous. From germline, CDR1 is DFQATT and CDR2 SNEGSKA (reference sequence). V was shortened by 3 bases and J by 2 bases, with 2 bases between the two germline ends. CDR3 length: 11 amino acids. The CDR3 sequence is CSASGNQPQHF. In DNA form, the CDR3 reads TGCAGTGCTAGCGGCAATCAGCCCCAGCATTTT.

This clonotype occurred many times. The chain uses TRBV20-1 and TRBJ2-3, with D possibly being TRBD1 or TRBD2 (6 bases each). CDR1 DFQATT and CDR2 SNEGSKA come from the germline V gene (reference sequence). This CDR3 is built from 13 residues. The DNA of the CDR3 is TGCAGCGGAAGGGGGGCCCACACAGATACGCAGTATTTT. It is translated as CSGRGAHTDTQYF.

This clonotype showed up many times. The chain combines TRBV3-1 with TRBJ1-2; D gene unclear. From germline, CDR1 is LGHDT and CDR2 YNNKEL (reference sequence). The CDR3 length is 15 residues. Deletions cut 1 base from V and 6 bases from J, with 15 bases between. The CDR3 nucleotides are TGTGCCAGCAGCCAAGGCGGCGCCAGGACTAATGGCTACACCTTC. Translated: CASSQGGARTNGYTF.

This clonotype was counted many times. The gene calls are TRBV7-6 and TRBJ2-6; D gene ambiguous. There are 15 residues in the CDR3. CDR1 SGHVS and CDR2 FNYEAQ come from the germline V gene. V lost 4 bases and J 0 bases, leaving 7 bases between the germline ends. This CDR3 reads CASSSGLSGANVLTF. The DNA for the CDR3 is TGTGCCAGCAGCTCCGGCCTCTCTGGGGCCAACGTCCTGACTTTC.

This clonotype was counted ten times or more. The chain couples TRBV5-6 to TRBJ2-1; TRBD1 or TRBD2 may be the D gene (5 bases each). The CDR3 is made up of 15 amino acids. From germline, CDR1 is SGHDT and CDR2 YYEEEE. Trimming took off 5 bases at V and 3 bases at J, with 15 bases between the two ends. DNA of the CDR3: TGTGCCAGCAGTGGGTTCGGGACCTTCTACAATGAGCAGTTCTTC. It specifies CASSGFGTFYNEQFF.

CDR3 protein: CASSQGPRSSSYNEQFF. The CDR3 DNA reads as TGCGCCAGCAGCCAAGGTCCACGATCTAGCTCCTACAATGAGCAGTTCTTC. J is TRBJ2-1 and V is TRBV4-3; D gene uncertain. The V gene lost 1 base and the J gene lost 0 bases, with 13 bases spanning the gap. Germline values: CDR1 LGHNA, CDR2 YSLEER. The CDR3 totals 17 residues.

This clonotype showed up many times. This chain uses TRBV11-2 with TRBJ2-7; perhaps TRBD1 as D (6 bases). Between the trimmed V and J ends, which lost 5 bases and 3 bases, there was a span of 17 bases. This CDR3 comprises 15 residues. The germline CDR1 and CDR2 sequences are SGHAT and FQNNGV. The CDR3 spells CASSTPWAGVYEQYV. DNA for the CDR3: TGTGCCAGCAGCACCCCGTGGGCAGGGGTCTACGAGCAGTACGTC.

The table lists this clonotype with many counts. This rearrangement joins TRBV30 to TRBJ2-2; weak D call: TRBD2 (5 bases). V lost 1 base and J 6 bases, leaving 15 bases between the germline ends. CDR3 size: 15 residues. CDR1 is GTSNPN and CDR2 is SVGIG in the germline V gene (reference sequence). The CDR3 region has the DNA TGTGCCTGGAGTGACGGTTTACCCGGGGCCGGGGAGCTGTTTTTT. Amino acids: CAWSDGLPGAGELFF.

The table lists this clonotype with many counts. The gene calls are TRBV20-1 and TRBJ2-1, with 7 bases matching TRBD2. Trimming at V came to 8 bases and at J to 9 bases, leaving 19 bases not matched to a gene. The germline gives CDR1 DFQATT, CDR2 SNEGSKA (reference sequence). This CDR3 is 15 amino acids long. DNA of the CDR3: TGCAGTTCCACTCAATCCCGGGGGGTCCGTAGTGAGCAGTTCTTC. This translates into CSSTQSRGVRSEQFF.

The sample holds many counts of this clonotype. V is TRBV6-1 and J is TRBJ1-6; no definite D call. With 4 bases removed from V and 5 bases from J, the gap between germline ends came to 9 bases. In germline, CDR1 is MNHNS, CDR2 SASEGT. CDR3 length: 14 amino acids. The CDR3 spells CASSAAQNNSPLHF. The CDR3 DNA is TGTGCCAGCAGTGCCGCGCAGAATAATTCACCCCTCCACTTT.

This clonotype has at least ten counts. J is TRBJ2-7 and V is TRBV18; perhaps TRBD2 as D (5 bases). The length of the CDR3 is 15 residues. Trimming left V 3 bases short and J 3 bases short, with 15 bases between. Germline CDR1 and CDR2: KGHSH and LQKENI. CDR3 DNA: TGTGCCAGCTCACCCCGGGATGAAGGTTACTACGAGCAGTACTTC. The encoded protein is CASSPRDEGYYEQYF.

This clonotype came up many times. The CDR3 sequence: CASIPGQGFSTDTQYF. The CDR3 bases are TGTGCCAGCATCCCGGGACAGGGGTTTAGCACAGATACGCAGTATTTT. This sequence joins TRBV12-3 or TRBV12-4 and TRBJ2-3, with TRBD1 identical over 10 bases. The CDR3 spans 16 residues. V lost 7 bases to trimming and J lost 0 bases; unmatched junction nucleotides: 7.

This clonotype appeared many times. The chain is built from TRBV29-1 and TRBJ2-7; 10 positions agree with TRBD2. Trimming cost V 7 bases and J 3 bases; bases outside gene matches: 9. The CDR3 consists of 14 residues. Germline CDR1 SQVTM, CDR2 ANQGSEA. In DNA, the CDR3 is TGCAGCGCCCAAGCGGGGGGGGCTCTCTACGAGCAGTACTTC. It codes for CSAQAGGALYEQYF.

In this sample, this clonotype turned up many times. The V call is TRBV12-3 or TRBV12-4, the J call TRBJ2-5; 13 positions agree with TRBD2. CDR3 length equals 17 residues. The V and J ends lost 10 bases and 3 bases, in that order; junction bases with no gene match: 14. This CDR3 reads CANLPVPGTSGEETQYF. CDR3 DNA: TGTGCCAACCTCCCCGTTCCCGGGACTAGCGGGGAAGAGACCCAGTACTTC.

This clonotype occurred many times. The genes are TRBV7-2 and TRBJ2-3, with a weak D call TRBD2 (5 bases). The germline gives CDR1 SGHTA, CDR2 FQGNSA. The CDR3 length is 12 residues. Trimming took 2 bases from V and 10 from J, leaving 10 bases between them. CDR3 protein: CASSLLASAQYF. Written as DNA, the CDR3 is TGTGCCAGCAGCTTACTAGCCTCGGCGCAGTATTTT.

This clonotype occurred many times. The chain has TRBV5-6 and TRBJ2-3; no firm D call. Germline V gives CDR1 SGHDT, CDR2 YYEEEE. V was trimmed by 1 base and J by 4 bases, leaving 7 bases between them. CDR3 length: 13 amino acids. The CDR3 region is CASSLRPADTQYF. For the CDR3, the DNA is TGTGCCAGCAGCTTGAGACCCGCAGATACGCAGTATTTT.

This clonotype was counted at least ten times. The V gene is TRBV7-8, the J gene TRBJ2-7, with 7 nucleotides matching TRBD2. With 4 bases clipped from V and 2 bases from J, the junction kept 5 bases outside the gene matches. The V gene's germline CDR1 is SGHVS and CDR2 FQNEAQ. The CDR3 has 14 residues. CDR3 sequence (DNA): TGTGCCAGCAGCTACCGGGACTACCCCTACGAGCAGTACTTC. Its translation is CASSYRDYPYEQYF.